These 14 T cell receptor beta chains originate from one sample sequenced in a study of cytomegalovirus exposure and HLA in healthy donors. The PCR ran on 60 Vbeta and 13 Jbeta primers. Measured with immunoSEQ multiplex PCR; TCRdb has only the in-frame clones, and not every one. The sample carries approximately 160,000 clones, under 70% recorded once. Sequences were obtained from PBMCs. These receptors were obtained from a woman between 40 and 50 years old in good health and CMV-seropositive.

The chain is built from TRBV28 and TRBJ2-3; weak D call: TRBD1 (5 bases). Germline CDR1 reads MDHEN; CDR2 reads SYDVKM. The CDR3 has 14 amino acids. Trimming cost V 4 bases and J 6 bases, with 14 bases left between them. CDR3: CASSWGRVGDTQYF. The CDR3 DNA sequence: TGTGCCAGCAGTTGGGGCCGTGTCGGGGATACGCAGTATTTT.

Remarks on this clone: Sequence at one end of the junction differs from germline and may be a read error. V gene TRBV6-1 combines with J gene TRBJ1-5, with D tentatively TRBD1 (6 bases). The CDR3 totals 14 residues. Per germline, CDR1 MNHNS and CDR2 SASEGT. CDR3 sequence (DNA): TGTGCCAGCAGTACCCGGGACACCTATCAGCCCCAGAATTTT. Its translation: CASSTRDTYQPQNF.

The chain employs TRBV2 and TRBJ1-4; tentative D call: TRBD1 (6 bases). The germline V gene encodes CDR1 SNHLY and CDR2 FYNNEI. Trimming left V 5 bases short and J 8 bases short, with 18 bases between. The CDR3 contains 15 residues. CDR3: CASSSQGLLGEKLFF. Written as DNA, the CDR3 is TGTGCCAGCAGTTCACAGGGCCTGTTAGGGGAAAAACTGTTTTTT.

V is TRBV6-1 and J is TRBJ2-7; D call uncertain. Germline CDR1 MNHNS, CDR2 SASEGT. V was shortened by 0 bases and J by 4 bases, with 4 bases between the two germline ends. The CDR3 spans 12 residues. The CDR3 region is CASSEARYEQYF. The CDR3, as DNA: TGTGCCAGCAGTGAAGCGAGGTACGAGCAGTACTTC.

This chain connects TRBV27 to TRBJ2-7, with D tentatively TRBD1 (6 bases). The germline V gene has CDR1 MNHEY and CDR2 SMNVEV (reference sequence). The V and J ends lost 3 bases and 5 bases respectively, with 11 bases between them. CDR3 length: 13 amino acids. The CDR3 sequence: CASSFNRAHEQYF. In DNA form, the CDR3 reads TGTGCCAGCAGTTTTAACAGGGCCCACGAGCAGTACTTC.

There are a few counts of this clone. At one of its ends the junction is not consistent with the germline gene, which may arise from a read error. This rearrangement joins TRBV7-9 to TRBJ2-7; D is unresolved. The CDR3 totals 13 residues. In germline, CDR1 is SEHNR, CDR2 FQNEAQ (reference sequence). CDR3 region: CSSSHFSSYEQYF. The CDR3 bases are TGTTCCAGCAGCCACTTTAGCTCCTACGAGCAGTACTTC.

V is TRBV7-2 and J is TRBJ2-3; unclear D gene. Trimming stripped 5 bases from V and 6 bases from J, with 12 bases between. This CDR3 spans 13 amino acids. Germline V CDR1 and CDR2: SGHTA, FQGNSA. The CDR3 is CASSPPSVDTQYF. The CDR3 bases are TGTGCCAGCAGCCCGCCCTCAGTGGATACGCAGTATTTT. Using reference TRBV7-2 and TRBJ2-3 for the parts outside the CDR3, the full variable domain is GAGVSQSPSNKVTEKGKDVELRCDPISGHTALYWYRQSLGQGLEFLIYFQGNSAPDKSGLPSDRFSAERTGGSVSTLTIQRTQQEDSAVYLCASSPPSVDTQYFGPGTRLTVL.

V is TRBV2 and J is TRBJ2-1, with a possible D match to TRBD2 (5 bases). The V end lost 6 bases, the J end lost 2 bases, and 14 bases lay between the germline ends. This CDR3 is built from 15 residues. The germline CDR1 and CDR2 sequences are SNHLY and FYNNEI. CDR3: CASRRESGTYNEQFF. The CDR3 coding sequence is TGTGCCAGCAGGAGGGAGTCAGGAACCTACAATGAGCAGTTCTTC.

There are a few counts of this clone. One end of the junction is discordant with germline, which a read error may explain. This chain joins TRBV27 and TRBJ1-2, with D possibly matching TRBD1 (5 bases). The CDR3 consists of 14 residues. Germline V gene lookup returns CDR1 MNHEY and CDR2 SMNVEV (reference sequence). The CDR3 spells CASSSLRDNYGYTF. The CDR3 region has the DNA TGTGCCAGTAGTTCCCTCAGGGATAACTATGGCTACACCTTC.

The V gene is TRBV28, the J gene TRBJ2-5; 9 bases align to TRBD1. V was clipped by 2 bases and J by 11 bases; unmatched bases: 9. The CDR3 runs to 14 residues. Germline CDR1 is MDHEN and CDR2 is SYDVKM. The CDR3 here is CASSLRDRDREQYF. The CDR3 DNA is TGTGCCAGCAGTTTAAGGGACAGGGATCGTGAGCAGTACTTC.

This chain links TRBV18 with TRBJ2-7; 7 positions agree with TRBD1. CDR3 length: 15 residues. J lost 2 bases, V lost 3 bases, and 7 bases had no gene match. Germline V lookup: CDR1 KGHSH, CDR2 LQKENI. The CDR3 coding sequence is TGTGCCAGCTCACCTGTGACAGGGTCACCCTACGAGCAGTACTTC. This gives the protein CASSPVTGSPYEQYF.

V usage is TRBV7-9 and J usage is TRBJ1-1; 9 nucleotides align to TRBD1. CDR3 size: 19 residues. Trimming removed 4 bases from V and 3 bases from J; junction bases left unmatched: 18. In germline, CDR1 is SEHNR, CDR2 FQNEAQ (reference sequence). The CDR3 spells CASSSRSKDRGARYTEAFF. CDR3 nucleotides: TGTGCCAGCAGCTCCCGAAGTAAGGACAGGGGAGCAAGGTACACTGAAGCTTTCTTT.

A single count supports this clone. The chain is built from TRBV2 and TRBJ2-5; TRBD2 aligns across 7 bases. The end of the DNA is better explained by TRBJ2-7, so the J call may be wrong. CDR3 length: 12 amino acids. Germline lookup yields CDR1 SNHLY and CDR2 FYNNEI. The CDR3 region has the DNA TGTGCCAGTTCTAGCGGCCCCTACGAGCAGTACTTC. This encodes CASSSGPYEQYF.

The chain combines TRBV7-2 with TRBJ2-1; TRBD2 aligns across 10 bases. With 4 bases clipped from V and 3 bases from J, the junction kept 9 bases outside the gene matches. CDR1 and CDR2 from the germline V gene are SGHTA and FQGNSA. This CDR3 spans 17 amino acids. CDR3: CASSSTFLAGDYNEQFF. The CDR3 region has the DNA TGTGCCAGCAGCTCCACCTTTCTAGCGGGAGACTACAATGAGCAGTTCTTC.